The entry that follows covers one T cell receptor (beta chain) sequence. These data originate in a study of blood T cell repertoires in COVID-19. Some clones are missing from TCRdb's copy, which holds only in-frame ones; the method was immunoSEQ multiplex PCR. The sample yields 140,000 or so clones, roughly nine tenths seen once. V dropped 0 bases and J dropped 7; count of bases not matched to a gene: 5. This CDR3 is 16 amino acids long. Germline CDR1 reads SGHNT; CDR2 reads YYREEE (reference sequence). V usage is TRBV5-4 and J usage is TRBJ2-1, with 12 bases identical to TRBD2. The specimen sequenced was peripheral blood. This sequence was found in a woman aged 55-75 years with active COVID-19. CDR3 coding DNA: TGTGCCAGCAGCTTGGGTCTAGCGGGAGGGCCAAATGAGCAGTTCTTC. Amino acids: CASSLGLAGGPNEQFF. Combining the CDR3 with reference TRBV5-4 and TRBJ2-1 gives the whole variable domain ETGVTQSPTHLIKTRGQQVTLRCSSQSGHNTVSWYQQALGQGPQFIFQYYREEENGRGNFPPRFSGLQFPNYSSELNVNALELDDSALYLCASSLGLAGGPNEQFFGPGTRLTVL.